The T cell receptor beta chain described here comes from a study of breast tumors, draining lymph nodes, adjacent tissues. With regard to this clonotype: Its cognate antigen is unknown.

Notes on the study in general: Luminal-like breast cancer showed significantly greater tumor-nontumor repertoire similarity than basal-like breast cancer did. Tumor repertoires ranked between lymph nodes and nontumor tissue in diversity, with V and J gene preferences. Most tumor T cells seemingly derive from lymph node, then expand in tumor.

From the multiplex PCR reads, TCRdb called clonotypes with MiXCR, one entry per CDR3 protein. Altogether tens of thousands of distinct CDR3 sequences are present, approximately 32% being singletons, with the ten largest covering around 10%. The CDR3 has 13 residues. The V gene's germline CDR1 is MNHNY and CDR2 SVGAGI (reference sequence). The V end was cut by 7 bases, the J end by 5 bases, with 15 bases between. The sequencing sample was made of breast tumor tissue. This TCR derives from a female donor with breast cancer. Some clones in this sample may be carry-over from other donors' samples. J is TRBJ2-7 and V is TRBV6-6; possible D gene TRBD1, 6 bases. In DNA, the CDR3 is TGTGCCAGCATACAGGGTGGTGTTGACGAGCAGTACTTC. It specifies CASIQGGVDEQYF.